A selection of T cell receptor beta chains follows, all from one sample in a study of blood T cell repertoires in COVID-19. The assay was immunoSEQ multiplex PCR, and TCRdb's table has in-frame clones only and misses some. Of 250,000 to 300,000 clones detected, about nine tenths appear once; the ten largest clones hold over 2%. Source material: peripheral blood. The receptor source for this set is a woman aged 45-60 years who had recovered from COVID-19. The CDR3 runs from the conserved cysteine through the conserved F or W. The order of the fields is CDR3 DNA, CDR3 protein, D gene, clone size, J gene, V gene. D genes are given only for firm matches. Expanded clones are given a class, and other clones once, few, many or no size at all.

TGTGCCAGTCCGGGGGGGCCCCTCAATGAGCAGTTCTTC | CASPGGPLNEQFF | TRBD2 | . | TRBJ2-1 | TRBV7-9
TGTGCCAGCAGCTGGACAGGAACCTACGAGCAGTACTTC | CASSWTGTYEQYF | TRBD1 | once | TRBJ2-7 | TRBV5-5
TGTGCCAGCAGGGCCCGGGACAGTAACTATGGCTACACCTTC | CASRARDSNYGYTF | TRBD1 | . | TRBJ1-2 | TRBV7-9
TGTGCCAGCAGCGTAGATCAGACTTCGAACTATGGCTACACCTTC | CASSVDQTSNYGYTF | . | . | TRBJ1-2 | TRBV9
TGTGCCAGTAGTCGACAGGGGGCAGGCGGCAATCAGCCCCAGCATTTT | CASSRQGAGGNQPQHF | TRBD1 | . | TRBJ1-5 | TRBV19
TGCGCCAGCAGCCCCGGACAGGGAGCCTTCTATAATTCACCCCTCCACTTT | CASSPGQGAFYNSPLHF | TRBD1 | once | TRBJ1-6 | TRBV5-1
TGTGCCAGTAGTAAAGGGACAGGGGTCAATCAGCCCCAGCATTTT | CASSKGTGVNQPQHF | TRBD1 | . | TRBJ1-5 | TRBV19
TGTGCCAGCAGCCTATCGGACAGGGGTGGCACTGAAGCTTTCTTT | CASSLSDRGGTEAFF | TRBD1 | . | TRBJ1-1 | TRBV7-9
TGTGCCAGCAGCTTACGTGGACAGGGAGCGGGCTCCTATAATTCACCCCTCCACTTT | CASSLRGQGAGSYNSPLHF | TRBD1 | . | TRBJ1-6 | TRBV13
TGTGCCAGCAGTTGGGACAGGGGGAATCAGCCCCAGCATTTT | CASSWDRGNQPQHF | TRBD1 | once | TRBJ1-5 | TRBV28
TGTGCCAGCAGCTTAGCGGCGGGGGGAAACTATGGCTACACCTTC | CASSLAAGGNYGYTF | . | . | TRBJ1-2 | TRBV7-2
TGTGCCAGCAGCTTGGCGGCACCGGCGGGAGCAAACTATGAGCAGTTCTTC | CASSLAAPAGANYEQFF | TRBD2 | . | TRBJ2-1 | TRBV7-3
TGTGCCAGCAGTGGACCGGGTGGGGCGGATACGCAGTATTTT | CASSGPGGADTQYF | . | . | TRBJ2-3 | TRBV2
TGTGCCTGGAGTGTATATGGTAGCGGGGCCTACAATGAGCAGTTCTTC | CAWSVYGSGAYNEQFF | TRBD2 | . | TRBJ2-1 | TRBV30
TGCAGCGTTACCCGGTCTCCGAACACCGGGGAGCTGTTTTTT | CSVTRSPNTGELFF | . | . | TRBJ2-2 | TRBV29-1
TGTGCCACGCGGGGGGGCCGGTCCTACAATGAGCAGTTCTTC | CATRGGRSYNEQFF | TRBD2 | . | TRBJ2-1 | TRBV6-5
TGTGCCAGCAGATCTTACGGGGGGGCGGAGCAGTTCTTC | CASRSYGGAEQFF | TRBD2 | . | TRBJ2-1 | TRBV3-1/TRBV3-2
TGTGCCAGCAGTCGGAGGACAGGGCTATTCGGCTACACCTTC | CASSRRTGLFGYTF | TRBD1 | once | TRBJ1-2 | TRBV27
TGTGCCAGCAGCTTGGGGCTAGCGGGTAACAATGAGCAGTTCTTC | CASSLGLAGNNEQFF | TRBD2 | . | TRBJ2-1 | TRBV7-2
TGCGCCAGCAGCTGGAGTTCCAGAGAGACCCAGTACTTC | CASSWSSRETQYF | . | . | TRBJ2-5 | TRBV5-1
TGCAGCGTTAGCAGGGGGTCTGGAAACACCATATATTTT | CSVSRGSGNTIYF | TRBD1 | . | TRBJ1-3 | TRBV29-1
TGTGCCAGCAGCGGGACAGCGACTAGCAATCAGCCCCAGCATTTT | CASSGTATSNQPQHF | TRBD1 | . | TRBJ1-5 | TRBV25-1
TGTGCCAGCAGCCCTAGGGGACTAGCGGGCAGCAATGAGCAGTTCTTC | CASSPRGLAGSNEQFF | TRBD2 | . | TRBJ2-1 | TRBV7-2
TGTGCCTGGAGTTCAGGAAAAACTGAAGCTTTCTTT | CAWSSGKTEAFF | . | . | TRBJ1-1 | TRBV30
TGCAGCGTTGACCACGGACTAAACACTGAAGCTTTCTTT | CSVDHGLNTEAFF | . | few | TRBJ1-1 | TRBV29-1
TGTGCCAGCAGTCTAGGACGGTATCGGACACATAATTCACCCCTCCACTTT | CASSLGRYRTHNSPLHF | . | . | TRBJ1-6 | TRBV27
TGTGCCAGCTCATCAACTATCCAAGAGACCCAGTACTTC | CASSSTIQETQYF | . | . | TRBJ2-5 | TRBV18
TGTGCCTGGAGTGTAAACAGGGGACTGAGCAATCAGCCCCAGCATTTT | CAWSVNRGLSNQPQHF | TRBD1 | . | TRBJ1-5 | TRBV30
TGTGCCTGGACCAACAGGGTGAAGGGTGGCTACACCTTC | CAWTNRVKGGYTF | . | once | TRBJ1-2 | TRBV30
TGCGCCAGCAGCTTGGATCCTAGCACATCGACCCAGTACTTC | CASSLDPSTSTQYF | . | . | TRBJ2-5 | TRBV5-1
TGTGCCAGCAGCTTAGCGCTTGGCACAGGATTTTACACTGAAGCTTTCTTT | CASSLALGTGFYTEAFF | . | . | TRBJ1-1 | TRBV7-2
TGCGCCAGCAGCTTTGGCAGGGTACCCTACAATGAGCAGTTCTTC | CASSFGRVPYNEQFF | . | . | TRBJ2-1 | TRBV5-1
TGCGCCAGCAGCCAAGAAGCAGGGCACGGAGCTTTCTTT | CASSQEAGHGAFF | . | once | TRBJ1-1 | TRBV4-3
TGTGCCAGCAGCCGGCGGGGTTTTCAGAACACTGAAGCTTTCTTT | CASSRRGFQNTEAFF | . | . | TRBJ1-1 | TRBV5-8